The present T cell receptor (beta chain) was sequenced within a study of blood T cells in healthy people across ages. PCR was performed a second time for 7 to 11 cycles using a sample-barcoded 5' primer and a J-beta primer mix. TCRdb reprocessed the 5' RACE reads with MiXCR, giving one entry per CDR3 protein. The table lists about 620,000 distinct CDR3 sequences, 20% to 25% of them singletons. Overall study findings and caveats: Donor CMV status, an unknown factor, possibly confounded changes in expanded clonotypes. The percentage of naive T cells correlated strongly with TCR beta diversity. The fall in TCR beta diversity per million T cells was roughly linear with age.

There were at least 5 micrograms of total RNA extracted from every sample. As regards this clonotype: Antigen specificity is unknown.

The source is a man aged 65-85 years in good health. Material: blood.

The CDR3 sequence is CASSYGGTLEHF. The CDR3 nucleotides read TGTGCCAGCAGTTACGGTGGCACCCTTGAGCATTTT. The chain employs TRBV6-6 and TRBJ1-5; the D is unclear. This CDR3 is 12 amino acids long. The germline V and J ends were trimmed by 2 bases and 14 bases, with 13 bases remaining between them. CDR1 and CDR2 from the germline V gene are MNHNY and SVGAGI (reference sequence).